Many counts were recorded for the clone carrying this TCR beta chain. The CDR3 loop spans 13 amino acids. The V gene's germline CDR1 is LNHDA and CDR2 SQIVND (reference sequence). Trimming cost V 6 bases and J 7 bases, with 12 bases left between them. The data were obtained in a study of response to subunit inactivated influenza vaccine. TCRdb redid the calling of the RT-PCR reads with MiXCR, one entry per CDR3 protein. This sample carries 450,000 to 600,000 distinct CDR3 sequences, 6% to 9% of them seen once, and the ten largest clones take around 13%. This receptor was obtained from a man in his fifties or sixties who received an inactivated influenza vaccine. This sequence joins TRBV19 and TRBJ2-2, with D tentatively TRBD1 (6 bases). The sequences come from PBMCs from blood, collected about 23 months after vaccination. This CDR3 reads CASSGTLYGELFF. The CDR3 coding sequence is TGTGCCAGTAGCGGGACACTGTACGGGGAGCTGTTTTTT.